This T cell receptor (beta chain) was recorded in a study of blood T cells in healthy people across ages. Isolated PBMCs totaled at least 7 million in each sample. CDR3 size: 14 residues. V was pared by 0 bases and J by 3 bases, with 0 bases of the junction left unmatched. The germline gives CDR1 KGHDR, CDR2 SFDVKD. Through a sample-barcoded 5' primer and a J-beta primer mix, a second PCR was run for roughly 6 to 11 cycles. The yield of each sample was at least 3 million CDR3-containing paired-end reads. TCRdb itself ran the 5' RACE reads through MiXCR, one entry per CDR3 protein. The sample lists 1.6 million or so distinct CDR3 sequences; 34% were seen once.

The source material was blood. V gene TRBV24-1 combines with J gene TRBJ1-2, with 7 positions matching TRBD1. The TCR sequence derives from a woman in her 30s in good health. CDR3 in DNA: TGTGCCACCAGTGATTTGGACAGGGACTATGGCTACACCTTC. It translates to CATSDLDRDYGYTF.